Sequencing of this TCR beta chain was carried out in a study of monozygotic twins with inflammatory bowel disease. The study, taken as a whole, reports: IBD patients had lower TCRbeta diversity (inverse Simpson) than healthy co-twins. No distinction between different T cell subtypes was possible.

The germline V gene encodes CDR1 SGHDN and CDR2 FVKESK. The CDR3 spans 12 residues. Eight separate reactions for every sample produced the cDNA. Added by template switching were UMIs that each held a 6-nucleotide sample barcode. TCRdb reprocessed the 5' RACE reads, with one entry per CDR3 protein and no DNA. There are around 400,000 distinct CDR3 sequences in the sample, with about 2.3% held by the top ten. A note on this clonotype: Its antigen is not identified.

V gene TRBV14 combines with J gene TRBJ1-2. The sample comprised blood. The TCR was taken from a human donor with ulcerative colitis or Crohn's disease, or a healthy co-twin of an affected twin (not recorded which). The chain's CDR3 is CASSSGFYGYTF.